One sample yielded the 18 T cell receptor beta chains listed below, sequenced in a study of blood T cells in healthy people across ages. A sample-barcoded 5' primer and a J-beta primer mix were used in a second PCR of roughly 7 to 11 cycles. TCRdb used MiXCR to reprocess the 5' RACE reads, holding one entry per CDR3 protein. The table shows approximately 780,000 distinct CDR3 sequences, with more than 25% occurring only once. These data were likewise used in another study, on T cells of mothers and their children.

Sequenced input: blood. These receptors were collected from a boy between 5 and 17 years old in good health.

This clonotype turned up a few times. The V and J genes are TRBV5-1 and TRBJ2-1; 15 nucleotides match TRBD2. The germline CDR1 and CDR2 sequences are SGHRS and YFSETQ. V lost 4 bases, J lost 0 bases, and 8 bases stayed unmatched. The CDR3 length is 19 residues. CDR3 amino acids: CASSRIGLAGGSSYNEQFF. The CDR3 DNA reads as TGCGCCAGCAGCCGGATCGGACTAGCGGGGGGGAGCTCCTACAATGAGCAGTTCTTC.

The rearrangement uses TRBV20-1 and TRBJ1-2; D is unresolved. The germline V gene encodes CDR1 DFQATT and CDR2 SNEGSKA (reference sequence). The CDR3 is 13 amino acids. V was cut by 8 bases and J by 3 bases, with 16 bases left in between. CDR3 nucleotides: TGCAGTCCAATGCGGGCCGTTGACTATGGCTACACCTTC. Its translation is CSPMRAVDYGYTF.

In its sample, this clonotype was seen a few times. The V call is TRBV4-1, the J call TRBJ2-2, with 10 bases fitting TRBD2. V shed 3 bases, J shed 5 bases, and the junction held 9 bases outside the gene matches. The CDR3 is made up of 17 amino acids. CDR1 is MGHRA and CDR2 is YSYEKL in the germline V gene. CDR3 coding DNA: TGCGCCAGCAGCCACCGCCAAGCGGGGGGGGTAACCGGGGAGCTGTTTTTT. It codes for CASSHRQAGGVTGELFF.

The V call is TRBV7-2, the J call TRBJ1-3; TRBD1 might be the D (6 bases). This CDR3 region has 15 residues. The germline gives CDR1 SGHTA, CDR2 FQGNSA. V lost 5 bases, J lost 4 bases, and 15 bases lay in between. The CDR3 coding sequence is TGTGCCAGCAGCCCCCGGCACAGGGAGGGAAACACCATATATTTT. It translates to CASSPRHREGNTIYF.

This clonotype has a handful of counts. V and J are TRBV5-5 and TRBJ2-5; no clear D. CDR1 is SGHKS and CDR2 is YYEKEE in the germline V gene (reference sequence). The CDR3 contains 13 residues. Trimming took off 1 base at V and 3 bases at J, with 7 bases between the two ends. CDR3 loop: CASSLLSKETQYF. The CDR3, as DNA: TGTGCCAGCAGCTTGCTCAGCAAAGAGACCCAGTACTTC.

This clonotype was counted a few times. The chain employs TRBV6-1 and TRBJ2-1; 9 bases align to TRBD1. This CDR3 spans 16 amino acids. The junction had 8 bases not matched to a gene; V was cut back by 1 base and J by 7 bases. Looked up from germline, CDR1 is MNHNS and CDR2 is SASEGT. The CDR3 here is CASSEGPDRGHNEQFF. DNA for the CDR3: TGTGCCAGCAGTGAAGGACCGGACAGGGGACATAATGAGCAGTTCTTC.

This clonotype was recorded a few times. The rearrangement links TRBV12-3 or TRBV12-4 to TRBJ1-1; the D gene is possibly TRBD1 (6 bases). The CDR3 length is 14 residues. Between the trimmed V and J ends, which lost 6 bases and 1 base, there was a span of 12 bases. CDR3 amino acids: CASSLMGQNTEAFF. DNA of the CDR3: TGTGCCAGCAGCCTAATGGGACAGAACACTGAAGCTTTCTTT.

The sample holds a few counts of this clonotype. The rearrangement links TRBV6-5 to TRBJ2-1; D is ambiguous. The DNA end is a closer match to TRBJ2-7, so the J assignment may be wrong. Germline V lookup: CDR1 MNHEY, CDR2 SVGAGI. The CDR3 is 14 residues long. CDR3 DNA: TGTGCCAGCAGCCAAGGGCCTTATGTAGGCGAGCAGTACTTC. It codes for CASSQGPYVGEQYF.

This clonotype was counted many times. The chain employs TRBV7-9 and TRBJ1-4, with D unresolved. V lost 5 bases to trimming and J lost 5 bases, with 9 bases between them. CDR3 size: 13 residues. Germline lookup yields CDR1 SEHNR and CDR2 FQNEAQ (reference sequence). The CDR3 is CASSPRSNEKLFF. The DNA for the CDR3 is TGTGCCAGCAGCCCCCGTTCCAATGAAAAACTGTTTTTT. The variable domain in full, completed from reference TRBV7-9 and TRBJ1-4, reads DTGVSQNPRHKITKRGQNVTFRCDPISEHNRLYWYRQTLGQGPEFLTYFQNEAQLEKSRLLSDRFSAERPKGSFSTLEIQRTEQGDSAMYLCASSPRSNEKLFFGSGTQLSVL.

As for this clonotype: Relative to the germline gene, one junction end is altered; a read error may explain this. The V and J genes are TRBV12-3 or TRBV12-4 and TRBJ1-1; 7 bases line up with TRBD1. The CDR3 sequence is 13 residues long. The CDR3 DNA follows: TGTGCCAGCAGGGGGGACAGCTACACTAAAGCTTTCTTT. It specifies CASRGDSYTKAFF.

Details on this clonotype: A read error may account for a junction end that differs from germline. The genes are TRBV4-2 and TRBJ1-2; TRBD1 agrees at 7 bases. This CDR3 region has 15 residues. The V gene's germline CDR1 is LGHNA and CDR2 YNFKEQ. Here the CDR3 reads CAGSQEEQQGLGYTF. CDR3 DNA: TGTGCCGGCAGCCAAGAGGAGCAACAGGGGCTTGGCTACACCTTC.

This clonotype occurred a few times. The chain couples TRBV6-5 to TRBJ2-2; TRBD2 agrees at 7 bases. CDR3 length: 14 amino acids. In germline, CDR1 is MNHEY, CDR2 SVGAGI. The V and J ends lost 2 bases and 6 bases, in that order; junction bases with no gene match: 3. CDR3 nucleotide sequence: TGTGCCAGCAGTTACCCCGGGGGGTCCGGGGAGCTGTTTTTT. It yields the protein CASSYPGGSGELFF.

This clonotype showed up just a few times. The CDR3 here is CASSQEGSFEKLFF. CDR3 DNA: TGCGCCAGCAGCCAAGAGGGGAGCTTTGAAAAACTGTTTTTT. The chain uses TRBV4-1 and TRBJ1-4; D unresolved. Trimming left V 0 bases short and J 7 bases short, with 9 bases between. Germline CDR1 is MGHRA and CDR2 is YSYEKL. The CDR3 is 14 amino acids.

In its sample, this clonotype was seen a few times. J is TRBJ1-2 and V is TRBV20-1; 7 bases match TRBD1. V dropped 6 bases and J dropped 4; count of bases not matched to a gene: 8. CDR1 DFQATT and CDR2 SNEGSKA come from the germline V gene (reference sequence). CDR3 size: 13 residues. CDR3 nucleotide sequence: TGCAGTGCCAGGGGGGAGTCGAGCTATGGCTACACCTTC. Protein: CSARGESSYGYTF.

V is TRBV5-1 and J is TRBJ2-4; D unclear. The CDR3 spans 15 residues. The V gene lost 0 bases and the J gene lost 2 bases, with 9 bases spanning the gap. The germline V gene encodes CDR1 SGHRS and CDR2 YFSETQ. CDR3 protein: CASSLESGTKNIQYF. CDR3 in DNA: TGCGCCAGCAGCTTGGAGAGTGGGACCAAAAACATTCAGTACTTC.

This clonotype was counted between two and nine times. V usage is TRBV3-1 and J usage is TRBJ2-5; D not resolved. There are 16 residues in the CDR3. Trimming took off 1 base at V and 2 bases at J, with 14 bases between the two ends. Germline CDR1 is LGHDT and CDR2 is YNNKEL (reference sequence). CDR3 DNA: TGTGCCAGCAGCCAAGGGGCGTACACGCAACAAGAGACCCAGTACTTC. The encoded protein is CASSQGAYTQQETQYF.

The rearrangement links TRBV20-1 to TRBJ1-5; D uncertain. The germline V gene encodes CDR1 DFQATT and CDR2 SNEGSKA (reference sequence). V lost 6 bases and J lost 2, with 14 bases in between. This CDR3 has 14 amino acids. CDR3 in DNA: TGCAGTGCCCTAGTGGGTCGGGGCAATCAGCCCCAGCATTTT. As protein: CSALVGRGNQPQHF.

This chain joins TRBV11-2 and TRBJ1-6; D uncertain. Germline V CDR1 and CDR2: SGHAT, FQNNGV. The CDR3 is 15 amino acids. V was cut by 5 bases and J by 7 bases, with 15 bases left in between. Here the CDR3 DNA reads TGTGCCAGCAGCGACCGACCGTTAGGGAATTCACCCCTCCACTTT. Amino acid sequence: CASSDRPLGNSPLHF.